This TCR beta chain was documented in a study of blood T cell repertoires in COVID-19. The V gene's germline CDR1 is KGHSH and CDR2 LQKENI. The V and J ends lost 3 bases and 5 bases respectively, with 7 bases between them. The length of the CDR3 is 13 residues. Assay: immunoSEQ multiplex PCR; the TCRdb copy retains only in-frame clones and omits some. The sample comprises some 110,000 clones, around 85% of which are singletons, and 3.2% rests with the top ten. The V call is TRBV18, the J call TRBJ2-2; TRBD2 might be the D (6 bases). What was sequenced was peripheral blood. This TCR was sampled from an elderly woman with COVID-19, enrolled during active disease. This CDR3 reads CASSPGGTGELFF. DNA of the CDR3: TGTGCCAGCTCACCGGGAGGAACCGGGGAGCTGTTTTTT.